These 14 T cell receptor beta chains share one sample of origin, sequenced in a study of cytomegalovirus exposure and HLA in healthy donors (dated by TCRdb to about 2017). Libraries were built with the immunoSEQ multiplex PCR assay. For the multiplex PCR, a mixture combining 60 forward primers for TCR Vbeta segments and 13 reverse primers for TCR Jbeta segments was used. TCRdb took over this immuneACCESS table, retaining in-frame rearrangements with V and J assigned. Such tables are incomplete; in checked studies, under half of the missing clones stem from an unresolved V gene, and the remainder is unexplained. Counted in this sample were hundreds of thousands of clones; approximately 82% of them appeared once. In total, the top ten clones hold 0.63% of the sample. Sequencing was done on a sample of PBMCs. These receptors all stem from a man between 18 and 29 years old in good health and CMV-seronegative.

This chain links TRBV28 with TRBJ1-6; no clear D gene. Looked up from germline, CDR1 is MDHEN and CDR2 is SYDVKM. This CDR3 contains 14 residues. The V end lost 2 bases, the J end lost 8 bases, and 10 bases lay between the germline ends. The CDR3 nucleotides read TGTGCCAGCAGTTTAAATCCCTCCCATTCACCCCTCCACTTT. It translates to CASSLNPSHSPLHF.

The V call is TRBV2, the J call TRBJ2-1, with 7 positions matching TRBD2. The germline CDR1 and CDR2 sequences are SNHLY and FYNNEI. CDR3 length: 14 residues. The ends lost 6 bases at V and 4 bases at J; junction bases unmatched: 6. CDR3 amino acids: CASRSLARYNEQFF. In DNA, the CDR3 is TGTGCCAGCAGATCACTAGCGCGGTACAATGAGCAGTTCTTC.

This clone has a handful of counts. V and J are TRBV30 and TRBJ2-3, with TRBD1 matching over 7 bases. CDR3 length: 14 residues. Unmatched junction bases numbered 3, after V lost 1 base and J lost 2 bases. Germline values: CDR1 GTSNPN, CDR2 SVGIG (reference sequence). CDR3 sequence reads: CAWSDGTATDTQYF. In nucleotides, the CDR3 is TGTGCCTGGAGTGATGGGACAGCCACAGATACGCAGTATTTT.

This clone was seen only once. The chain recombines TRBV7-9 with TRBJ1-1; 7 nucleotides align to TRBD1. The CDR3 is 15 residues long. Germline lookup yields CDR1 SEHNR and CDR2 FQNEAQ (reference sequence). V shed 3 bases and J 4 bases; nucleotides not matched to a gene: 8. The CDR3 protein is CASSLGMSGGTEAFF. CDR3 coding DNA: TGTGCCAGCAGCTTGGGTATGTCAGGGGGCACTGAAGCTTTCTTT. The full variable domain, with the rest looked up from reference TRBV7-9 and TRBJ1-1, is DTGVSQNPRHKITKRGQNVTFRCDPISEHNRLYWYRQTLGQGPEFLTYFQNEAQLEKSRLLSDRFSAERPKGSFSTLEIQRTEQGDSAMYLCASSLGMSGGTEAFFGQGTRLTVV.

This chain uses TRBV7-9 with TRBJ1-4, with 7 bases aligning to TRBD1. V lost 5 bases, J lost 8 bases, and 14 bases stayed unmatched. The CDR3 consists of 16 residues. From germline, CDR1 is SEHNR and CDR2 FQNEAQ (reference sequence). This chain's CDR3 is CASSNPTTGVREKLFF. The DNA of the CDR3 is TGTGCCAGCAGCAACCCAACCACAGGGGTGAGAGAAAAACTGTTTTTT.

The V and J genes are TRBV6-5 and TRBJ2-3; tentatively, D is TRBD1 (5 bases). The CDR3 contains 14 residues. Germline assignment: CDR1 MNHEY and CDR2 SVGAGI. Deletions cut 0 bases from V and 4 bases from J, with 8 bases between. Written as DNA, the CDR3 is TGTGCCAGCAGTTACTCTTGGGGCGCAGATACGCAGTATTTT. Translation gives CASSYSWGADTQYF.

This chain uses TRBV2 with TRBJ2-5; possible D gene TRBD1, 6 bases. Matching the DNA end better, TRBJ2-7 makes the J call doubtful. CDR1 and CDR2 (germline): SNHLY, FYNNEI. The CDR3 length is 13 residues. The CDR3 bases are TGTGCCAGCATCGGGGACACTTCCTACGAGCAGTACTTC. It is translated as CASIGDTSYEQYF.

The gene calls are TRBV28 and TRBJ1-5; 9 nucleotides line up with TRBD1. The CDR3 has 15 residues. V dropped 4 bases and J dropped 6; count of bases not matched to a gene: 7. Per the germline V gene, CDR1 is MDHEN and CDR2 is SYDVKM. The CDR3 region has the DNA TGTGCCAGCAGTTCCTACAGGGGGCTTAGTCAGCCCCAGCATTTT. This sequence encodes CASSSYRGLSQPQHF.

This clone has a handful of counts. The V call is TRBV28, the J call TRBJ2-1; 7 nucleotides agree with TRBD2. Unmatched junction bases numbered 4, after V lost 3 bases and J lost 5 bases. The CDR3 covers 14 residues. In germline, CDR1 is MDHEN, CDR2 SYDVKM. The CDR3 nucleotides read TGTGCCAGCAGTTTCGGTCTAGCGGACAATGAGCAGTTCTTC. This translates into CASSFGLADNEQFF.

This clone has a handful of counts. The rearrangement joins TRBV5-7 to TRBJ2-7; 9 positions agree with TRBD2. TRBV5-7 is an ORF for which the function is uncertain. The junction had 6 bases not matched to a gene; V was cut back by 0 bases and J by 5 bases. CDR3 length: 15 amino acids. The CDR3 nucleotides read TGTGCCAGCAGCTTGGCGGGACTAGCTTCGAACGAGCAGTACTTC. It specifies CASSLAGLASNEQYF.

Only one count was recorded for this clone. The chain employs TRBV2 and TRBJ1-6; TRBD1 is a possible D gene (6 bases). V was cut by 2 bases and J by 14 bases, with 28 bases left in between. CDR1 is SNHLY and CDR2 is FYNNEI in the germline V gene. The CDR3 totals 18 residues. The CDR3 protein is CASSEISASAGARTTLHF. CDR3 coding DNA: TGTGCCAGCAGTGAAATCAGTGCCTCGGCAGGGGCGAGAACGACCCTCCACTTT.

V and J are TRBV5-4 and TRBJ2-2, with D unresolved. The CDR3 loop spans 15 amino acids. Germline lookup yields CDR1 SGHNT and CDR2 YYREEE (reference sequence). The V end lost 1 base, the J end lost 4 bases, and 11 bases lay between the germline ends. The CDR3 DNA sequence: TGTGCCAGCAGCTTGCGCGGAAGGAGCACCGGGGAGCTGTTTTTT. Translation: CASSLRGRSTGELFF.

The V gene is TRBV6-5, the J gene TRBJ2-7; the match to TRBD2 covers 10 bases. Germline V gives CDR1 MNHEY, CDR2 SVGAGI. Trimming took 8 bases from V and 6 from J; bases not matched to a gene: 10. This CDR3 has 14 residues. The CDR3 DNA reads TGTGCCAGCGGCACCAGCGGGAGGGCCTCCGAGCAGTACTTC. The encoded protein is CASGTSGRASEQYF.

This clone has a handful of counts. Other nucleotide sequences in the sample specify the same CDR3. This chain connects TRBV28 to TRBJ1-5; D perhaps matches TRBD1 (5 bases). Germline-derived CDR1 and CDR2 are MDHEN and SYDVKM. Trimming removed 2 bases from V and 4 bases from J, with 9 bases in between. This CDR3 comprises 14 residues. The DNA for the CDR3 is TGTGCCAGCAGTTTAGGCCAGGGTAATCAGCCCCAGCATTTT. Translation gives CASSLGQGNQPQHF. Drawing the rest from reference TRBV28 and TRBJ1-5, the complete variable domain is DVKVTQSSRYLVKRTGEKVFLECVQDMDHENMFWYRQDPGLGLRLIYFSYDVKMKEKGDIPEGYSVSREKKERFSLILESASTNQTSMYLCASSLGQGNQPQHFGDGTRLSIL.